These T cell receptor beta chains were read from a single sample in a study of cytomegalovirus exposure and HLA in healthy donors. TCRdb's copy holds only in-frame clones and misses some; the assay was immunoSEQ multiplex PCR. The sample carries 110,000 to 150,000 clones, over 65% recorded once. Sequenced: PBMCs. Receptors were obtained from a female donor in good health and CMV-seronegative. The conserved cysteine and the conserved F or W are not part of the CDR3 here.

v_call: TRBV6-1
j_call: TRBJ1-2
cdr3_aa: ASIVNQGNYGYT

v_call: TRBV30
j_call: TRBJ2-1
cdr3_aa: AWSSGTNEQF

v_call: TRBV7-9
j_call: TRBJ2-1
cdr3_aa: ASSLSPGQGNNEQF

v_call: TRBV5-5
j_call: TRBJ1-2
cdr3_aa: ASGTGGPPNYGYT

v_call: TRBV6-5
j_call: TRBJ2-7
cdr3_aa: ASGRGPYEQY

v_call: TRBV18
j_call: TRBJ2-4
cdr3_aa: ASARGVSGGVSAKNIQY

v_call: TRBV28
j_call: TRBJ2-5
cdr3_aa: ASSQGALAGGFEGETQY

v_call: TRBV28
j_call: TRBJ2-7
cdr3_aa: ASSLRQGVSYEQY

v_call: TRBV4-1
j_call: TRBJ2-1
cdr3_aa: ASRSADAYNEQF

v_call: TRBV5-1
j_call: TRBJ1-2
cdr3_aa: ASSSGTVYGYT

v_call: TRBV5-1
j_call: TRBJ1-1
cdr3_aa: ASSFDPGEVTEAF

v_call: TRBV6-1
j_call: TRBJ2-7
cdr3_aa: ASSRQSEQY

v_call: TRBV20-1
j_call: TRBJ1-5
cdr3_aa: SASMARKQH

v_call: TRBV4-1
j_call: TRBJ2-3
cdr3_aa: ASSQASSGFTDTQY

v_call: TRBV28
j_call: TRBJ1-1
cdr3_aa: ASSSRTGSNTEAF

v_call: TRBV28
j_call: TRBJ2-5
cdr3_aa: ASAVRLETQY

v_call: TRBV7-8
j_call: TRBJ2-5
cdr3_aa: ASSPGHVETQY

v_call: TRBV29-1
j_call: TRBJ1-1
cdr3_aa: SVLDRGTEAF

v_call: TRBV2
j_call: TRBJ1-1
cdr3_aa: ASSELTGSGTEAF

v_call: TRBV5-1
j_call: TRBJ1-1
cdr3_aa: ASSPSTGTNTEAF

v_call: TRBV5-6
j_call: TRBJ2-1
cdr3_aa: ASSLGSEQF

v_call: TRBV6-5
j_call: TRBJ1-6
cdr3_aa: ASSLTTGRMNSPLH

v_call: TRBV6-5
j_call: TRBJ2-3
cdr3_aa: ASSVGGADTQY

v_call: TRBV30
j_call: TRBJ2-7
cdr3_aa: AWSPGVGSYEQY

v_call: TRBV5-8
j_call: TRBJ2-1
cdr3_aa: ASSLGSGTYNEQF

v_call: TRBV2
j_call: TRBJ1-3
cdr3_aa: ASSLQEPSSGNTIY

v_call: TRBV30
j_call: TRBJ1-5
cdr3_aa: AWSALVDQPQH

v_call: TRBV28
j_call: TRBJ1-1
cdr3_aa: ASSFGGAGTEAF

v_call: TRBV14
j_call: TRBJ1-4
cdr3_aa: ASSQDTVGMANEKLF

v_call: TRBV14
j_call: TRBJ2-7
cdr3_aa: ASSHKDNFYEQY

v_call: TRBV6-6
j_call: TRBJ2-2
cdr3_aa: ASSSPSLVGTGELF

v_call: TRBV9
j_call: TRBJ1-2
cdr3_aa: ATQWGGPGGYT

v_call: TRBV7-2
j_call: TRBJ2-1
cdr3_aa: ASSLATRTSRPYNEQF

v_call: TRBV28
j_call: TRBJ1-6
cdr3_aa: ASSFPGINSPLH

v_call: TRBV27
j_call: TRBJ2-1
cdr3_aa: ASSLLTGPSWNEQF

v_call: TRBV28
j_call: TRBJ2-4
cdr3_aa: ASSFRTVQY

v_call: TRBV7-7
j_call: TRBJ2-3
cdr3_aa: ASSLARGDTQY

v_call: TRBV4-3
j_call: TRBJ1-1
cdr3_aa: ASSQDARGRTEAF

v_call: TRBV4-1
j_call: TRBJ1-1
cdr3_aa: ASSQGEAGWGSYTEAF

v_call: TRBV28
j_call: TRBJ1-1
cdr3_aa: ASSTFTIEAF

v_call: TRBV7-9
j_call: TRBJ1-1
cdr3_aa: ASSSQGAEAF

v_call: TRBV19
j_call: TRBJ2-1
cdr3_aa: ASSMVERPLYEQF

v_call: TRBV7-9
j_call: TRBJ2-7
cdr3_aa: ASSQARGLNEQY

v_call: TRBV19
j_call: TRBJ2-1
cdr3_aa: ASSIARRGVDEQF

v_call: TRBV5-4
j_call: TRBJ2-7
cdr3_aa: ASRRTGDTYEQY

v_call: TRBV23-1
j_call: TRBJ2-1
cdr3_aa: ASSPIKTGCSFGSYNEQF

v_call: TRBV30
j_call: TRBJ2-7
cdr3_aa: AWSVESYEQY

v_call: TRBV5-1
j_call: TRBJ2-7
cdr3_aa: ASSLRLADYEQY

v_call: TRBV4-3
j_call: TRBJ2-3
cdr3_aa: ASSQEGRLIKDTQY

v_call: TRBV13
j_call: TRBJ1-2
cdr3_aa: ASSRLGVRGST

v_call: TRBV5-1
j_call: TRBJ1-2
cdr3_aa: ASSPTVGQGARYGYT

v_call: TRBV7-3
j_call: TRBJ2-1
cdr3_aa: ASSLFGGSNEQF

v_call: TRBV2
j_call: TRBJ2-7
cdr3_aa: ASTATSSDDYEQY

v_call: TRBV9
j_call: TRBJ1-1
cdr3_aa: ASSVGVTGWTEAF

v_call: TRBV30
j_call: TRBJ2-3
cdr3_aa: AWTGSRWSRSTDTQY